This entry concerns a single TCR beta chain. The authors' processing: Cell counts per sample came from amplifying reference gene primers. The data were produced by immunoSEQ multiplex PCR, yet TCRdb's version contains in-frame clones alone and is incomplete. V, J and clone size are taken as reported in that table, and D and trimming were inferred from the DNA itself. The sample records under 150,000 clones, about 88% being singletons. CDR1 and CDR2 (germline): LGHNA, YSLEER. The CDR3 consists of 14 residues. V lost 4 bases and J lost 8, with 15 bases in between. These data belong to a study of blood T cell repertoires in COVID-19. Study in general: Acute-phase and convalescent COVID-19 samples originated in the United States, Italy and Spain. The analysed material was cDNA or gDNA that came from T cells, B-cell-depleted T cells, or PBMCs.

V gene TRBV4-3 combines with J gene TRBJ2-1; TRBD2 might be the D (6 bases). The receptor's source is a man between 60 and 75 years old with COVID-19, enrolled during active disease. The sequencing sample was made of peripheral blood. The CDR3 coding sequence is TGCGCCAGCAGCCGGAATGCGGGGTTTGATGAGCAGTTCTTC. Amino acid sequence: CASSRNAGFDEQFF.